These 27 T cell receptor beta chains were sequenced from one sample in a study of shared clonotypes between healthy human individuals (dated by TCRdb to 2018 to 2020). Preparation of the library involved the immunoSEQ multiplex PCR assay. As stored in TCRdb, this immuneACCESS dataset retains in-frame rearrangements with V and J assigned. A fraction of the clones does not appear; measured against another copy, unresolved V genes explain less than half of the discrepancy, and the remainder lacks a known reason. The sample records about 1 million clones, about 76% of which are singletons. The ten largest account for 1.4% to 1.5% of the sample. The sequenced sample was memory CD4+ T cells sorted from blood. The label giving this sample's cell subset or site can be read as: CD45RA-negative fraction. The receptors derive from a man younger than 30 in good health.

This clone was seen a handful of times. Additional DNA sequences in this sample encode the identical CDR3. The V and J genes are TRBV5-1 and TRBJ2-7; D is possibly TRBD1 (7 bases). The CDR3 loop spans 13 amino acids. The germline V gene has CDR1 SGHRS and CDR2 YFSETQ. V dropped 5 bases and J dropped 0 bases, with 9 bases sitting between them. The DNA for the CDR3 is TGCGCCAGCAGGCAGGGGGGCTCCTACGAGCAGTACTTC. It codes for CASRQGGSYEQYF.

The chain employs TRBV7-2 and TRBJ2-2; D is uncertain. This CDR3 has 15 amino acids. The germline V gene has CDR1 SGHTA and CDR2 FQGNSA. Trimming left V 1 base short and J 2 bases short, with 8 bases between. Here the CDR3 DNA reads TGTGCCAGCAGCTTAGGAGGAACAAACACCGGGGAGCTGTTTTTT. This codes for CASSLGGTNTGELFF.

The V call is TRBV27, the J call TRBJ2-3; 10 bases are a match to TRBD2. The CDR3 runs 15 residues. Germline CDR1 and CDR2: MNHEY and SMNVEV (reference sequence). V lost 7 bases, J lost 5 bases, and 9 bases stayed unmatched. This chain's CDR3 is CASKRSGGVGDTQYF. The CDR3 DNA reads TGTGCCAGCAAACGAAGCGGGGGGGTTGGAGATACGCAGTATTTT.

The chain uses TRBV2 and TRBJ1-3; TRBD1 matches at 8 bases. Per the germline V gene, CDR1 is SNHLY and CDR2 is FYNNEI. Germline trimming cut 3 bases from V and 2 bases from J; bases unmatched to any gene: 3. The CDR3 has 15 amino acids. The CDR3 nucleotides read TGTGCCAGCAGTGACACAGGGGGGACTGGAAACACCATATATTTT. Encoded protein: CASSDTGGTGNTIYF.

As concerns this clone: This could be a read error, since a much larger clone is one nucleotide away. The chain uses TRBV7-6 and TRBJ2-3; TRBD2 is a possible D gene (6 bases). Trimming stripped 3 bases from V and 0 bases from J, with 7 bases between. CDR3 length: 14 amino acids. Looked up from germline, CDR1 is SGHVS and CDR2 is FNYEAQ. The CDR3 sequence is CASSLGTSTDTQYF. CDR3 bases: TGTGCCAGCAGCTTGGGGACTAGCACAGATACGCAGTATTTT.

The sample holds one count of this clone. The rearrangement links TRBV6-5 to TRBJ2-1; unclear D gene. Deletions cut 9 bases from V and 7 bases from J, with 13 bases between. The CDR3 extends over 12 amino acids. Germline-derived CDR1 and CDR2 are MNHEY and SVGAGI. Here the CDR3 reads CASYQTRNEQFF. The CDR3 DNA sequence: TGTGCCAGTTACCAGACCAGAAATGAGCAGTTCTTC.

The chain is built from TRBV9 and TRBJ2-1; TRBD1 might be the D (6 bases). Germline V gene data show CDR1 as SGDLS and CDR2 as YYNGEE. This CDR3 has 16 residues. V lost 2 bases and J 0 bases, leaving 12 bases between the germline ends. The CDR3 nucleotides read TGTGCCAGCAGCGTCACAGGGTTGAACTCCTACAATGAGCAGTTCTTC. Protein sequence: CASSVTGLNSYNEQFF.

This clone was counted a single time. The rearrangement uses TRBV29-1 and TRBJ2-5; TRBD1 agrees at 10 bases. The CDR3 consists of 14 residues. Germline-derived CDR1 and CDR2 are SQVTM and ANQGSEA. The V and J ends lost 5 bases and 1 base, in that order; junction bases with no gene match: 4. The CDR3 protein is CSVWTGGSQETQYF. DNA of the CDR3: TGCAGCGTTTGGACAGGGGGTTCCCAAGAGACCCAGTACTTC.

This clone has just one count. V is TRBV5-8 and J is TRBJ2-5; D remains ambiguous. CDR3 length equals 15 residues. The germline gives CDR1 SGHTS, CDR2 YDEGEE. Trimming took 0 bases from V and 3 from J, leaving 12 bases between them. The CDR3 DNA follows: TGTGCCAGCAGCTTGGGGGGAATGGGGAAAGAGACCCAGTACTTC. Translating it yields CASSLGGMGKETQYF.

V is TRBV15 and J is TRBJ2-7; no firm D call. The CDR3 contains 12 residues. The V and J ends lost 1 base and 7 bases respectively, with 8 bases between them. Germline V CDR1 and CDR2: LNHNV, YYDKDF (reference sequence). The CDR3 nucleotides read TGTGCCACCAGCAGAGCTCAAGAAGAGCAGTACTTC. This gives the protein CATSRAQEEQYF.

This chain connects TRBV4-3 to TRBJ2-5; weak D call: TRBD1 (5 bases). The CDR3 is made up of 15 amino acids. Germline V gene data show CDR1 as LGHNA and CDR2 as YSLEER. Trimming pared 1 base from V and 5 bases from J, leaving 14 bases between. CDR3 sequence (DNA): TGCGCCAGCAGCCAAGGGGATAATCCAGGGGAGACCCAGTACTTC. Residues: CASSQGDNPGETQYF.

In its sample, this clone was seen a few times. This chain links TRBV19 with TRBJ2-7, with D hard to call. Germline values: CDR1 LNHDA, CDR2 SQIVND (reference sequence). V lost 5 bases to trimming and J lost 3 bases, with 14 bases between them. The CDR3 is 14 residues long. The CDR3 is CASSLTTQLYEQYF. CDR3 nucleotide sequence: TGTGCCAGTAGTTTGACCACTCAACTCTACGAGCAGTACTTC. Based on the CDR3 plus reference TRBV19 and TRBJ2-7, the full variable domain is DGGITQSPKYLFRKEGQNVTLSCEQNLNHDAMYWYRQDPGQGLRLIYYSQIVNDFQKGDIAEGYSVSREKKESFPLTVTSAQKNPTAFYLCASSLTTQLYEQYFGPGTRLTVT.

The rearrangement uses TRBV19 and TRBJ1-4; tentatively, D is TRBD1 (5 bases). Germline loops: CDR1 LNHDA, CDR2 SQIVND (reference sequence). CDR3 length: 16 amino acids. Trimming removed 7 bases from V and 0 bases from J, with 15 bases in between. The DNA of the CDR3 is TGTGCCAGTAATAGGGGCGGAGTTGCAACTAATGAAAAACTGTTTTTT. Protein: CASNRGGVATNEKLFF. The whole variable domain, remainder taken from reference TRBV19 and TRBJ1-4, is DGGITQSPKYLFRKEGQNVTLSCEQNLNHDAMYWYRQDPGQGLRLIYYSQIVNDFQKGDIAEGYSVSREKKESFPLTVTSAQKNPTAFYLCASNRGGVATNEKLFFGSGTQLSVL.

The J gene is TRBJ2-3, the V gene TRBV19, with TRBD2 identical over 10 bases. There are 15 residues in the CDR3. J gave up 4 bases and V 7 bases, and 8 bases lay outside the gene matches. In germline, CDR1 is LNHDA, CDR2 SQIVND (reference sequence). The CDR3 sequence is CASTGLGLAADTQYF. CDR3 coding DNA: TGTGCCAGTACCGGCCTTGGACTAGCGGCAGATACGCAGTATTTT.

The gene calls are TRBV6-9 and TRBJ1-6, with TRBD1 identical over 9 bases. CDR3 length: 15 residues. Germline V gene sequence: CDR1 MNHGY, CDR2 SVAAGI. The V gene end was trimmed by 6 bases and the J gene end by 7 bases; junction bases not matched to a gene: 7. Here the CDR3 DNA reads TGTGCCAGCAGCCCGAGCGGGACAGGGAATTCACCCCTCCACTTT. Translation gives CASSPSGTGNSPLHF.

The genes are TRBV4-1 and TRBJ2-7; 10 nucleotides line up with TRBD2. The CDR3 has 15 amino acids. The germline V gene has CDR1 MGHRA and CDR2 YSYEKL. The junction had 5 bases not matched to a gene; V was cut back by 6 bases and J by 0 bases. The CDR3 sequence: CASRRTSGSSYEQYF. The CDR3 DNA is TGCGCCAGCAGGCGGACTAGCGGTAGCTCCTACGAGCAGTACTTC.

This CDR3 is CASSLGRGITDTQYF. The CDR3 nucleotides are TGTGCCAGCAGCTTAGGCAGAGGAATCACAGATACGCAGTATTTT. This chain joins TRBV7-9 and TRBJ2-3, with D unclear. The CDR3 spans 15 residues. CDR1 and CDR2 from the germline V gene are SEHNR and FQNEAQ (reference sequence). The germline V and J ends were trimmed by 1 base and 2 bases, with 10 bases remaining between them. The variable domain in full, completed from reference TRBV7-9 and TRBJ2-3, reads DTGVSQNPRHKITKRGQNVTFRCDPISEHNRLYWYRQTLGQGPEFLTYFQNEAQLEKSRLLSDRFSAERPKGSFSTLEIQRTEQGDSAMYLCASSLGRGITDTQYFGPGTRLTVL.

CDR3 region: CASSLEVEGYGYTF. In DNA, the CDR3 is TGTGCCAGCAGCTTAGAGGTAGAAGGCTATGGCTACACCTTC. The chain is built from TRBV7-9 and TRBJ1-2; D remains unclear. CDR1 SEHNR and CDR2 FQNEAQ come from the germline V gene (reference sequence). This CDR3 is built from 14 residues. V was trimmed by 1 base and J by 4 bases, leaving 10 bases between them.

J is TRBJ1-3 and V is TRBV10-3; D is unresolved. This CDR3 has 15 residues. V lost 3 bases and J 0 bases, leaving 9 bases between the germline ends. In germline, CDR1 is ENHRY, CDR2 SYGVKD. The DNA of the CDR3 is TGTGCCATCAGTGACAACGCAAACTCTGGAAACACCATATATTTT. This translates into CAISDNANSGNTIYF.

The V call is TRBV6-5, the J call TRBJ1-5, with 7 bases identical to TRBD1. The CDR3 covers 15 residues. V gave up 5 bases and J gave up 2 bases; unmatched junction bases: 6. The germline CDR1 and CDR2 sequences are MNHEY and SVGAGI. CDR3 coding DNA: TGTGCCAGCAGTACAGGGGTTTGGGGCAATCAGCCCCAGCATTTT. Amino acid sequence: CASSTGVWGNQPQHF.

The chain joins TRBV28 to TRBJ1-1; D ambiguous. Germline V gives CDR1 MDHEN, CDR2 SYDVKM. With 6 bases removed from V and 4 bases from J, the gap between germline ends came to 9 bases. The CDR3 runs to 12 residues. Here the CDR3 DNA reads TGTGCCAGCAGCTACCCACGCACTGAAGCTTTCTTT. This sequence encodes CASSYPRTEAFF.

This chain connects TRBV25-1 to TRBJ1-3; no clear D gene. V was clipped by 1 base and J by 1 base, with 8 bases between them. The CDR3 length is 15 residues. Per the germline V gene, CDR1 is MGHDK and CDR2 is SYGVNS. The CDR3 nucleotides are TGTGCCAGCAGTGAATCCTGGACGTCTGGAAACACCATATATTTT. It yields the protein CASSESWTSGNTIYF.

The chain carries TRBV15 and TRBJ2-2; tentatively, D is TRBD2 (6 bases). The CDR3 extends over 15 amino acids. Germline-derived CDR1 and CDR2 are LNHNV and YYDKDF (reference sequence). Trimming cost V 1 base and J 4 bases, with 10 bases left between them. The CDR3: CATSRGGLPTGELFF. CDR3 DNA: TGTGCCACCAGCAGAGGGGGACTCCCCACCGGGGAGCTGTTTTTT.

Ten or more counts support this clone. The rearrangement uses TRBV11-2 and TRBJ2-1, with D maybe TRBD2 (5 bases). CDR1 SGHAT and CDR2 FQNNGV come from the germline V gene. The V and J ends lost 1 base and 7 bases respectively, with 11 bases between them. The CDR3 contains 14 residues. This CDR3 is CASSLGAVGNEQFF. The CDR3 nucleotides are TGTGCCAGCAGCTTAGGAGCGGTAGGGAATGAGCAGTTCTTC.

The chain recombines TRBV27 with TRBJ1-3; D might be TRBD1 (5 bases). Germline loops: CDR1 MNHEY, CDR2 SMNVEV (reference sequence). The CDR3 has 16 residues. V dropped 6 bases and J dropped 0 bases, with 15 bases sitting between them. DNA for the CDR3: TGTGCCAGCAGGTCCTACGCAGGGACCTCTGGAAACACCATATATTTT. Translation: CASRSYAGTSGNTIYF.

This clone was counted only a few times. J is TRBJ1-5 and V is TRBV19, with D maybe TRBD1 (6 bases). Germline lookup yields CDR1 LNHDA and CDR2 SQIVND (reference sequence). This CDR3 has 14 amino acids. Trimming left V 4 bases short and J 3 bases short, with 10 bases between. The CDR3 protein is CASSTDRYNQPQHF. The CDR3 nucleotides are TGTGCCAGTAGTACTGACAGGTACAATCAGCCCCAGCATTTT. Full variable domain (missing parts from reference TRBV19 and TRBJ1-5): DGGITQSPKYLFRKEGQNVTLSCEQNLNHDAMYWYRQDPGQGLRLIYYSQIVNDFQKGDIAEGYSVSREKKESFPLTVTSAQKNPTAFYLCASSTDRYNQPQHFGDGTRLSIL.

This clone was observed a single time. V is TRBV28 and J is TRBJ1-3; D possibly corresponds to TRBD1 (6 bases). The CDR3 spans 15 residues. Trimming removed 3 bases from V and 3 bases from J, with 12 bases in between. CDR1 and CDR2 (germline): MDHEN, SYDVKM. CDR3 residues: CASSFMGAYGNTIYF. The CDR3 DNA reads TGTGCCAGCAGTTTTATGGGGGCTTATGGAAACACCATATATTTT.